This is a list of T cell receptor beta chains from one sample in a study of T cells in Graves' hyperthyroidism and ophthalmopathy. TCRdb reprocessed the multiplex PCR reads via MiXCR and lists one record per CDR3 protein. The sample carries more than 55,000 distinct CDR3 sequences, under 70% recorded once. Sequenced material: blood. Receptors originate from a woman aged 55-75 years with Graves' ophthalmopathy. Both conserved end residues are part of each CDR3. A D gene is named only where the DNA matches it firmly. Clone size is given for some rows only: seen once, a few or many times, or a class if the clone is expanded.

CDR3 DNA: TGTGCCAGCAGCGACCGGGACAGGGTAGAGACCCAGTACTTC; CDR3 protein: CASSDRDRVETQYF; V gene: TRBV7-2; J gene: TRBJ2-5; D gene: TRBD1; clone size: -
CDR3 DNA: TGTGCCAGCAGACGTATAGGACAGACCACTGAAGCGTTCTTT; CDR3 protein: CASRRIGQTTEAFF; V gene: TRBV6-5; J gene: TRBJ1-1; D gene: -; clone size: -
CDR3 DNA: TGCGCCAGCAGCCATGGACAGTCAACCGGGGAGCTGTTTTTT; CDR3 protein: CASSHGQSTGELFF; V gene: TRBV4-1; J gene: TRBJ2-2; D gene: -; clone size: many
CDR3 DNA: TGTGCCAGTAGTAACAGGGGCCACTACGAGCAGTACTTC; CDR3 protein: CASSNRGHYEQYF; V gene: TRBV19; J gene: TRBJ2-7; D gene: TRBD1; clone size: many
CDR3 DNA: TGCAGTGCTAGAGATCGGTTGGGGCGGCCACACGAGCAGTACTTC; CDR3 protein: CSARDRLGRPHEQYF; V gene: TRBV20-1; J gene: TRBJ2-7; D gene: -; clone size: medium-sized
CDR3 DNA: TGTGCCAGCAGTCCCCGATCCTACGAGCAGTACTTC; CDR3 protein: CASSPRSYEQYF; V gene: TRBV2; J gene: TRBJ2-7; D gene: -; clone size: -
CDR3 DNA: TGCAGTACCAGCCCGGGACTAGCGTTT; CDR3 protein: CSTSPGLAF; V gene: TRBV20-1; J gene: TRBJ1-4; D gene: -; clone size: -
CDR3 DNA: TGCGCCAGCAGCCATGGACGTATTGCACCAAGCTCCTACAATGAGCAGTTCTTC; CDR3 protein: CASSHGRIAPSSYNEQFF; V gene: TRBV4-1; J gene: TRBJ2-1; D gene: -; clone size: many
CDR3 DNA: TGTGCCAGCAGCCCTTTAGGACTAGCGGATGGGGTAACCCAGTACTTC; CDR3 protein: CASSPLGLADGVTQYF; V gene: TRBV7-2; J gene: TRBJ2-5; D gene: TRBD2; clone size: many
CDR3 DNA: TGCAGTGCTTCTTGGGGGTGGAGGGACGAGCAGTACTTC; CDR3 protein: CSASWGWRDEQYF; V gene: TRBV20-1; J gene: TRBJ2-7; D gene: -; clone size: medium-sized
CDR3 DNA: TGTGCCAGCCTTGGGGGGCTGGAGGGCTACACCTTC; CDR3 protein: CASLGGLEGYTF; V gene: TRBV28; J gene: TRBJ1-2; D gene: -; clone size: once
CDR3 DNA: TGTGCCAGCAGCTCACCAGGGGGTTCAGAGACCCAGTACTTC; CDR3 protein: CASSSPGGSETQYF; V gene: TRBV11-2; J gene: TRBJ2-5; D gene: TRBD1; clone size: many
CDR3 DNA: TGTGCCAGCAGCCTCAGGACTAGCGGGCTCCTCAATGAGCAGTTCTTC; CDR3 protein: CASSLRTSGLLNEQFF; V gene: TRBV5-6; J gene: TRBJ2-1; D gene: TRBD2; clone size: -
CDR3 DNA: TGTGCCAGTACCCCTCGCACGGGACTAGCGGGAAGCGGCGAGCAGTACTTC; CDR3 protein: CASTPRTGLAGSGEQYF; V gene: TRBV19; J gene: TRBJ2-7; D gene: TRBD2; clone size: -
CDR3 DNA: TGCAGTGCTCCCCGGACAGACTCTGGGGCCAACGTCCTGACTTTC; CDR3 protein: CSAPRTDSGANVLTF; V gene: TRBV20-1; J gene: TRBJ2-6; D gene: -; clone size: many
CDR3 DNA: TGTGCCAGTAGTATCAGGGTGGGGAATGAAAAACTGTTTTTT; CDR3 protein: CASSIRVGNEKLFF; V gene: TRBV19; J gene: TRBJ1-4; D gene: -; clone size: -
CDR3 DNA: TGTGCCACCAGCAGAGATTATACGGATACCTACGAGCAGTACTTC; CDR3 protein: CATSRDYTDTYEQYF; V gene: TRBV15; J gene: TRBJ2-7; D gene: -; clone size: few
CDR3 DNA: TGTGCTAGCAGCCCCGGGACAGGGCATTACAATGAGCAGTTCTTC; CDR3 protein: CASSPGTGHYNEQFF; V gene: TRBV7-7; J gene: TRBJ2-1; D gene: TRBD1; clone size: few
CDR3 DNA: TGCAGCCCCGGAACGGGACAGGTTTATGGCTACACCTTC; CDR3 protein: CSPGTGQVYGYTF; V gene: TRBV29-1; J gene: TRBJ1-2; D gene: TRBD1; clone size: -
CDR3 DNA: TGTGCCAGCAGCTTAGCGGGACAGGGGACCTCCGAGCAGTACTTC; CDR3 protein: CASSLAGQGTSEQYF; V gene: TRBV7-6; J gene: TRBJ2-7; D gene: TRBD1; clone size: -
CDR3 DNA: TGTGCCAGTAGTAGTCCCAGGGGCGGTAGCAATCAGCCCCAGCATTTT; CDR3 protein: CASSSPRGGSNQPQHF; V gene: TRBV19; J gene: TRBJ1-5; D gene: -; clone size: -
CDR3 DNA: TGCAGTGCTAGGACTAGCGGGGGAGTCTACGAGCAGTACTTC; CDR3 protein: CSARTSGGVYEQYF; V gene: TRBV20-1; J gene: TRBJ2-7; D gene: TRBD2; clone size: many
CDR3 DNA: TGTGCCAGTAGTATTGGGACAGGACCTAATGAAAAACTGTTTTTT; CDR3 protein: CASSIGTGPNEKLFF; V gene: TRBV19; J gene: TRBJ1-4; D gene: TRBD1; clone size: many
CDR3 DNA: TGCGCCAGCAGCCTCCAGGGGGGACAGGTTAATGAAAAACTGTTTTTT; CDR3 protein: CASSLQGGQVNEKLFF; V gene: TRBV5-1; J gene: TRBJ1-4; D gene: TRBD1; clone size: -
CDR3 DNA: TGTGCCAGCAGTGAGATGACAGGGGGCGTACAGACCCAGTACTTC; CDR3 protein: CASSEMTGGVQTQYF; V gene: TRBV25-1; J gene: TRBJ2-5; D gene: TRBD1; clone size: many
CDR3 DNA: TGTGCCAGCAGATCCAACACCGGGGAGCTGTTTTTT; CDR3 protein: CASRSNTGELFF; V gene: TRBV6-2/TRBV6-3; J gene: TRBJ2-2; D gene: -; clone size: -
CDR3 DNA: TGTGCCAGTAGTATAAGGGCAGGGGGCCTCACTGAAGCTTTCTTT; CDR3 protein: CASSIRAGGLTEAFF; V gene: TRBV19; J gene: TRBJ1-1; D gene: TRBD1; clone size: many
CDR3 DNA: TGCAGTGCTGGAAGGTGGGGGACAGGTCAGCCCCAGCATTTT; CDR3 protein: CSAGRWGTGQPQHF; V gene: TRBV20-1; J gene: TRBJ1-5; D gene: TRBD1; clone size: -
CDR3 DNA: TGTGCCAGCAGCGTAGGGGGACCGAACTCTTACAGTGAGCAGTTCTTC; CDR3 protein: CASSVGGPNSYSEQFF; V gene: TRBV9; J gene: TRBJ2-1; D gene: -; clone size: -
CDR3 DNA: TGTGCCTCAGGAGTCGTAGCCCATCAGCCCCAGCATTTT; CDR3 protein: CASGVVAHQPQHF; V gene: TRBV10-3; J gene: TRBJ1-5; D gene: -; clone size: medium-sized
CDR3 DNA: TGTGCCAGCAGCCAAGGTTACTCGGGCAATGAGCAGTTCTTC; CDR3 protein: CASSQGYSGNEQFF; V gene: TRBV7-2; J gene: TRBJ2-1; D gene: -; clone size: -
CDR3 DNA: TGTGCCAGCAGCGCCAACAGGGGGCTCAATGAAAAACTGTTTTTT; CDR3 protein: CASSANRGLNEKLFF; V gene: TRBV5-4; J gene: TRBJ1-4; D gene: TRBD1; clone size: many
CDR3 DNA: TGCGCCAGCAGCTCACAGGGAAAGCAGTATTTT; CDR3 protein: CASSSQGKQYF; V gene: TRBV5-1; J gene: TRBJ2-3; D gene: -; clone size: -
CDR3 DNA: TGTGCCAGCAGTTACTCGACGGGGTATGGCTACACCTTC; CDR3 protein: CASSYSTGYGYTF; V gene: TRBV6-2/TRBV6-3; J gene: TRBJ1-2; D gene: -; clone size: medium-sized
CDR3 DNA: TGTGCCAGCAGCTCGGGACCTGCGGAGACCCAGTACTTC; CDR3 protein: CASSSGPAETQYF; V gene: TRBV7-6; J gene: TRBJ2-5; D gene: -; clone size: -
CDR3 DNA: TGCGCCAGCAGTGGGACTAGCGGGTTAGGTGAGCAGTTCTTC; CDR3 protein: CASSGTSGLGEQFF; V gene: TRBV10-2; J gene: TRBJ2-1; D gene: TRBD2; clone size: -
CDR3 DNA: TGTGCCAGCAGTTTAAGTCTGCCTAGGAGAATTACCGGGGAGCTGTTTTTT; CDR3 protein: CASSLSLPRRITGELFF; V gene: TRBV27; J gene: TRBJ2-2; D gene: -; clone size: many
CDR3 DNA: TGTGCCAGTAGTATCACAGGGGGCCCAGATACGCAGTATTTT; CDR3 protein: CASSITGGPDTQYF; V gene: TRBV19; J gene: TRBJ2-3; D gene: TRBD1; clone size: -
CDR3 DNA: TGTGCCAGCAGTTCCTCGGACAGGGCGAGGACTAATGAAAAACTGTTTTTT; CDR3 protein: CASSSSDRARTNEKLFF; V gene: TRBV28; J gene: TRBJ1-4; D gene: TRBD1; clone size: many
CDR3 DNA: TGTGCCAGCAGCTTAACGCCTAGCGGGGGGCCCTACAATGAGCAGTTCTTC; CDR3 protein: CASSLTPSGGPYNEQFF; V gene: TRBV7-3; J gene: TRBJ2-1; D gene: TRBD2; clone size: many
CDR3 DNA: TGTGCCAGCAACTTAGCAGGGGCTCCCTATGGCTACACCTTC; CDR3 protein: CASNLAGAPYGYTF; V gene: TRBV7-9; J gene: TRBJ1-2; D gene: -; clone size: -
CDR3 DNA: TGTGCCAGCAGCTTAAGGGGGGGCAGAACAGGAGGGACTGAAGCTTTCTTT; CDR3 protein: CASSLRGGRTGGTEAFF; V gene: TRBV7-8; J gene: TRBJ1-1; D gene: -; clone size: many
CDR3 DNA: TGTGCCATCAGTGAGTGGCGGGGAGAAGGAGATACGCAGTATTTT; CDR3 protein: CAISEWRGEGDTQYF; V gene: TRBV10-3; J gene: TRBJ2-3; D gene: -; clone size: few
CDR3 DNA: TGTGCCACTGATGGGGGGGGCCCCACGGCTGGGGGTTACACCTTC; CDR3 protein: CATDGGGPTAGGYTF; V gene: TRBV7-9; J gene: TRBJ1-2; D gene: -; clone size: many
CDR3 DNA: TGCGCCAGCAGCCGGACAGGGGTTGACACTGAAGCTTTCTTT; CDR3 protein: CASSRTGVDTEAFF; V gene: TRBV4-3; J gene: TRBJ1-1; D gene: TRBD1; clone size: many
CDR3 DNA: TGCAGTGCTAGAGATGGCCGGGACAGGGCCTACAATGAGCAGTTCTTC; CDR3 protein: CSARDGRDRAYNEQFF; V gene: TRBV20-1; J gene: TRBJ2-1; D gene: TRBD1; clone size: -
CDR3 DNA: TGTGCCAGCGGCCGGGGAGGGGGGGGGAGATACGAGCAGTACTTC; CDR3 protein: CASGRGGGGRYEQYF; V gene: TRBV6-5; J gene: TRBJ2-7; D gene: -; clone size: many
CDR3 DNA: TGTGCCAGCTCCCCTGAGGGACAGTTGGGCGGAAAACTGTTTTTT; CDR3 protein: CASSPEGQLGGKLFF; V gene: TRBV12-3/TRBV12-4; J gene: TRBJ1-4; D gene: TRBD1; clone size: many
CDR3 DNA: TGTGCCAGCAGTCCTCAAGGGGAGCAGTTCTTC; CDR3 protein: CASSPQGEQFF; V gene: TRBV2; J gene: TRBJ2-1; D gene: -; clone size: -
CDR3 DNA: TGTGCCAGCAGTCGGGGACGGTCGGACACTGAAGCTTTCTTT; CDR3 protein: CASSRGRSDTEAFF; V gene: TRBV7-8; J gene: TRBJ1-1; D gene: -; clone size: -
CDR3 DNA: TGTGCCCGCAGCTTACGACAGAGGTACAATGAGCGGTTCTTC; CDR3 protein: CARSLRQRYNERFF; V gene: TRBV7-2; J gene: TRBJ2-5; D gene: -; clone size: -
CDR3 DNA: TGCAGTGCTAGCCCCCCGGGACTAGCGGGAGACACAGATACGCAGTATTTT; CDR3 protein: CSASPPGLAGDTDTQYF; V gene: TRBV20-1; J gene: TRBJ2-3; D gene: TRBD2; clone size: -
CDR3 DNA: TGCGCCAGCAGCGGGACCCCGGGACAGGGGTTCTCTGGGGCCAACGTCCTGACTTTC; CDR3 protein: CASSGTPGQGFSGANVLTF; V gene: TRBV4-3; J gene: TRBJ2-6; D gene: TRBD1; clone size: many
CDR3 DNA: TGTGCCACCAGTGTTCGGAATGAGCAGTTCTTC; CDR3 protein: CATSVRNEQFF; V gene: TRBV24-1; J gene: TRBJ2-1; D gene: -; clone size: -
CDR3 DNA: TGCAGTGCTGCTGCCCAGGTCGGGACTAGCGGAACCTACGAGCAGTACTTC; CDR3 protein: CSAAAQVGTSGTYEQYF; V gene: TRBV20-1; J gene: TRBJ2-7; D gene: TRBD2; clone size: few
CDR3 DNA: TGTGCCACCGCGAGGACGGCCAGTAACAATGAGCAGTTCTTC; CDR3 protein: CATARTASNNEQFF; V gene: TRBV6-1; J gene: TRBJ2-1; D gene: -; clone size: -